This T cell receptor (beta chain) was sequenced for a study of T cells in Graves' hyperthyroidism and ophthalmopathy. Study background: It was at initial diagnosis, before any treatment, that peripheral blood was collected.

Study results and caveats: Most thyroid clonotypes with frequency above 0.001 were detected in blood.

With duration under 3 months, ophthalmopathy was active: Clinical Activity Score at least 3, NOSPECS at least 4. Not enrolled were patients with uncontrolled infection, other autoimmune disease, pregnancy or lactation. Amplification of TCR beta CDR3 regions was performed using RNA transcripts as template. First-round RT-PCR of the TCR CDR3 relied on the HTBI primer set. MiXCR, run by TCRdb on the multiplex PCR reads, gives a single entry per CDR3 protein. The sample has roughly 350,000 distinct CDR3 sequences; roughly 15% are singletons. This clonotype has a count of ten or more. Antigen specificity is unknown. The receptor was isolated from a woman between 40 and 55 years old with Graves' ophthalmopathy. Sequenced material: blood.

CDR3 in DNA: TGTGCCAGCAGTGAAAAGTCCCAGTTGTCTAATTCACCCCTCCACTTT. Translation: CASSEKSQLSNSPLHF. The chain carries TRBV2 and TRBJ1-6; unclear D gene. The CDR3 has 16 amino acids. V lost 2 bases, J lost 6 bases, and 14 bases lay in between. Germline CDR1 SNHLY, CDR2 FYNNEI.